The 12 T cell receptor beta chains below come from one sample, sequenced in a study of T cells in narcolepsy. Clones were read by immunoSEQ multiplex PCR, and TCRdb kept only the in-frame ones, dropping some. Of 10,000 or so clones listed, over 65% were seen once; the top ten hold about 20%. The sequencing sample was made of CD45RA- memory CD8+ T cells from PBMCs. The receptors stem from a human donor with narcolepsy.

This clone showed up just once. J is TRBJ2-1 and V is TRBV6-4; the match to TRBD2 covers 7 bases. Unmatched junction bases numbered 8, after V lost 5 bases and J lost 4 bases. CDR3 size: 15 residues. Per the germline V gene, CDR1 is MRHNA and CDR2 is SNTAGT. The chain's CDR3 is CASSLASGEYNEQFF. Written as DNA, the CDR3 is TGTGCCAGCAGTCTCGCAAGCGGGGAGTACAATGAGCAGTTCTTC.

The chain carries TRBV9 and TRBJ2-5, with D perhaps matching TRBD2 (6 bases). The CDR3 runs 15 residues. Per the germline V gene, CDR1 is SGDLS and CDR2 is YYNGEE. V lost 0 bases, J lost 5 bases, and 14 bases lay in between. CDR3 region: CASSVAGGARETQYF. CDR3 bases: TGTGCCAGCAGCGTAGCAGGAGGGGCTAGGGAGACCCAGTACTTC.

The chain couples TRBV15 to TRBJ1-1; possibly TRBD1 for D (5 bases). V lost 3 bases to trimming and J lost 0 bases, with 14 bases between them. Germline V gene lookup returns CDR1 LNHNV and CDR2 YYDKDF (reference sequence). The CDR3 loop spans 16 amino acids. Written as DNA, the CDR3 is TGTGCCACCAGCAGGCGCTTAGGAGGGGTGAACACTGAAGCTTTCTTT. Its protein product is CATSRRLGGVNTEAFF.

J is TRBJ2-2 and V is TRBV10-3, with D hard to call. Trimming cost V 2 bases and J 0 bases, with 7 bases left between them. The CDR3 has 15 residues. The germline CDR1 and CDR2 sequences are ENHRY and SYGVKD. The CDR3 nucleotides read TGTGCCATCAGTGAGGCCCCCGCGAACACCGGGGAGCTGTTTTTT. Encoded protein: CAISEAPANTGELFF.

The V and J genes are TRBV7-2 and TRBJ2-1; no reliable D call. Looked up from germline, CDR1 is SGHTA and CDR2 is FQGNSA. The CDR3 is made up of 13 amino acids. Trimming cost V 8 bases and J 5 bases, with 13 bases left between them. This CDR3 reads CASGPLRNNEQFF. The CDR3 bases are TGTGCCAGCGGTCCCCTTCGGAACAATGAGCAGTTCTTC.

Remarks on this clone: Other nucleotide sequences from this sample produce the same CDR3. The chain joins TRBV6-6 to TRBJ2-1; unclear D gene. Looked up from germline, CDR1 is MNHNY and CDR2 is SVGAGI (reference sequence). CDR3 size: 12 residues. The germline V and J ends were trimmed by 6 bases and 5 bases, with 8 bases remaining between them. CDR3 amino acids: CASSPWDNEQFF. In DNA form, the CDR3 reads TGTGCCAGCAGCCCCTGGGACAATGAGCAGTTCTTC.

This clone has a single count. The chain carries TRBV6-6 and TRBJ2-7, with 8 nucleotides matching TRBD1. This CDR3 contains 13 residues. V lost 6 bases to trimming and J lost 6 bases; unmatched junction nucleotides: 7. CDR1 MNHNY and CDR2 SVGAGI come from the germline V gene (reference sequence). The CDR3 DNA sequence: TGTGCCAGCAGGGGCGGACAGGGCGGCGAGCAGTACTTC. Translated: CASRGGQGGEQYF.

Regarding this clone: Sequence at one end of the junction differs from germline and may be a read error. The chain links TRBV19 to TRBJ1-5; D remains ambiguous. Germline V gene data show CDR1 as LNHDA and CDR2 as SQIVND (reference sequence). This CDR3 spans 14 amino acids. As DNA, the CDR3 is TGTGTCAGTAAAATCTCGGACCACAATCAGCCCCAGCATTTT. Translated, it gives CVSKISDHNQPQHF.

By share of the sample, this clone is medium-sized. V usage is TRBV30 and J usage is TRBJ2-1; 8 bases map to TRBD2. The V gene end was trimmed by 8 bases and the J gene end by 1 base; junction bases not matched to a gene: 10. The CDR3 length is 15 residues. CDR1 and CDR2 from the germline V gene are GTSNPN and SVGIG (reference sequence). CDR3 sequence: CAGEASGLSYNEQFF. The CDR3 DNA is TGTGCCGGGGAGGCTAGCGGGCTTTCCTACAATGAGCAGTTCTTC. The variable domain in full, with the rest retrieved from reference TRBV30 and TRBJ2-1, is SQTIHQWPATLVQPVGSPLSLECTVEGTSNPNLYWYRQAAGRGLQLLFYSVGIGQISSEVPQNLSASRPQDRQFILSSKKLLLSDSGFYLCAGEASGLSYNEQFFGPGTRLTVL.

J is TRBJ2-5 and V is TRBV11-3; tentatively, D is TRBD2 (7 bases). CDR1 and CDR2 from the germline V gene are SGHNT and YENEEA. The CDR3 consists of 16 residues. Trimming left V 5 bases short and J 5 bases short, with 21 bases between. The CDR3: CASSSKMTRGLETQYF. The CDR3 DNA is TGTGCCAGCAGCAGCAAAATGACGCGGGGGCTGGAGACCCAGTACTTC.

Only a few counts were recorded for this clone. V and J are TRBV19 and TRBJ1-2, with 8 bases fitting TRBD1. The CDR3 loop spans 17 amino acids. The junction had 12 bases not matched to a gene; V was cut back by 4 bases and J by 2 bases. Germline V lookup: CDR1 LNHDA, CDR2 SQIVND (reference sequence). CDR3 in amino acids: CASSTHPRDRSNYGYTF. The CDR3, as DNA: TGTGCCAGTAGTACTCATCCCCGGGACAGGTCCAACTATGGCTACACCTTC.

Sample share makes this clone medium-sized (0.01 to 0.1%). This chain connects TRBV7-9 to TRBJ2-5, with 9 bases matching TRBD1. The V gene end was trimmed by 1 base and the J gene end by 5 bases; junction bases not matched to a gene: 5. Looked up from germline, CDR1 is SEHNR and CDR2 is FQNEAQ (reference sequence). The CDR3 runs 15 residues. The CDR3 region is CASSLEAGTGETQYF. The CDR3 nucleotides read TGTGCCAGCAGCTTAGAGGCTGGGACAGGGGAGACCCAGTACTTC.